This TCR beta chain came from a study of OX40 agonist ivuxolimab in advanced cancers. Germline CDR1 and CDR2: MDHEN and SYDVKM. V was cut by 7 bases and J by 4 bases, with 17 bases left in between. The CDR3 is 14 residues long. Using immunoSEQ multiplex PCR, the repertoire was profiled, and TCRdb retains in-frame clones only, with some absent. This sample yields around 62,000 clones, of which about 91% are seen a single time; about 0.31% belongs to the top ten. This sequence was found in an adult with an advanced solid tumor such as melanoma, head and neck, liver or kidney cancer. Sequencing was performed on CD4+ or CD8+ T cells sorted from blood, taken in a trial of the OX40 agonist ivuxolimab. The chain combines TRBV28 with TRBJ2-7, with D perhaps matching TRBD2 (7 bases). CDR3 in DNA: TGTGCCAGCACCTACCGGGGGCGGGGGTACGAGCAGTACTTC. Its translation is CASTYRGRGYEQYF.